This section outlines one TCR beta chain sequence together with its context. Its target is not known. This specimen belongs to a study of vaccination effects on CD4 cells after COVID-19. CD4+ T cells specific for antigen were expanded with viral peptide pools by the ViraFEST assay before sequencing. It was after nine to ten days of culture that CD4+ T cells were isolated. Every participant took two doses of the BNT162b2 or mRNA-1273 vaccine. Assay: immunoSEQ multiplex PCR; the TCRdb copy retains only in-frame clones and omits some. The sample carries under 80,000 clones, 73% recorded once. Per the germline V gene, CDR1 is SGDLS and CDR2 is YYNGEE. This CDR3 comprises 14 residues. With 4 bases clipped from V and 5 bases from J, the junction kept 5 bases outside the gene matches.

Material: CD4+ T cells from PBMCs cultured with HCoV-229E spike peptides, obtained after COVID-19 vaccination. The source is a human donor who received a COVID-19 vaccine. The rearrangement joins TRBV9 to TRBJ2-3; 9 nucleotides match TRBD1. CDR3 sequence reads: CASSRDRGEDTQYF. The DNA for the CDR3 is TGTGCCAGCAGCAGAGACAGGGGGGAAGATACGCAGTATTTT.